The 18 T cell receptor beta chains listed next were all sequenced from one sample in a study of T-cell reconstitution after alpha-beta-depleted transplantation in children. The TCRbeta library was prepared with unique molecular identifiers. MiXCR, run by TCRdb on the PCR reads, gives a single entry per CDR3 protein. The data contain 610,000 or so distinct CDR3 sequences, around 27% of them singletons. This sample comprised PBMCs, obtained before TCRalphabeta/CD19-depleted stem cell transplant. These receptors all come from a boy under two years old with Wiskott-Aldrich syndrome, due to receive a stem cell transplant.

CDR3 sequence (DNA): TGTGCCAGCAGCTTAAGGCCGTGGGGGCCGGATGGAAACACCATATATTTT. It yields the protein CASSLRPWGPDGNTIYF. V usage is TRBV7-6 and J usage is TRBJ1-3, with D possibly being TRBD1 (6 bases). The V gene lost 2 bases and the J gene lost 3 bases, with 17 bases spanning the gap. Germline values: CDR1 SGHVS, CDR2 FNYEAQ. CDR3 length: 17 amino acids.

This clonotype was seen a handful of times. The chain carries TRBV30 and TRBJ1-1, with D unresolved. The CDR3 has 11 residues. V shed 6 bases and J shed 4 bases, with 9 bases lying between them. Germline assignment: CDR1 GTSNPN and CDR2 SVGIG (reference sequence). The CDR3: CACPGVTEAFF. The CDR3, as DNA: TGTGCCTGCCCGGGTGTCACTGAAGCTTTCTTT.

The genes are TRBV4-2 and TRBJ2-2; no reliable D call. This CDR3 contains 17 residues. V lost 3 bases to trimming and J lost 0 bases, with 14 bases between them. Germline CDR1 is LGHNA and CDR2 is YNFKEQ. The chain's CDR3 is CASSHRMGMANTGELFF. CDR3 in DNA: TGTGCCAGCAGCCACCGGATGGGGATGGCGAACACCGGGGAGCTGTTTTTT.

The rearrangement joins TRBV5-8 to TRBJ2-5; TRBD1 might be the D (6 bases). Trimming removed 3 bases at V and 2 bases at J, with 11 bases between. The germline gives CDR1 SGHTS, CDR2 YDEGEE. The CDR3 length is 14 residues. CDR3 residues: CASSSTGLQETQYF. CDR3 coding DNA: TGTGCCAGCAGCTCTACAGGGTTGCAAGAGACCCAGTACTTC.

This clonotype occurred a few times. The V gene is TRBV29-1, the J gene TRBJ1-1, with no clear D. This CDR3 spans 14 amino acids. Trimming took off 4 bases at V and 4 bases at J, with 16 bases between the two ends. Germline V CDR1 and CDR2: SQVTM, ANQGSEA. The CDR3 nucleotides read TGCAGCGTTGTCCTAGGTGGTAGGCCCACTGAAGCTTTCTTT. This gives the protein CSVVLGGRPTEAFF. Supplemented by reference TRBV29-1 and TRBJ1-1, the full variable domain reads SAVISQKPSRDICQRGTSLTIQCQVDSQVTMMFWYRQQPGQSLTLIATANQGSEATYESGFVIDKFPISRPNLTFSTLTVSNMSPEDSSIYLCSVVLGGRPTEAFFGQGTRLTVV.

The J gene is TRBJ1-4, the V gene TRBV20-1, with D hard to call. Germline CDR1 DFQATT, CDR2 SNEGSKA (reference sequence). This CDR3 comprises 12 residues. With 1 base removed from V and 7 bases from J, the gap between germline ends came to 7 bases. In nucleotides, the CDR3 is TGCAGTGCTAGAGGGTTGGGTGAAAAACTGTTTTTT. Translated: CSARGLGEKLFF.

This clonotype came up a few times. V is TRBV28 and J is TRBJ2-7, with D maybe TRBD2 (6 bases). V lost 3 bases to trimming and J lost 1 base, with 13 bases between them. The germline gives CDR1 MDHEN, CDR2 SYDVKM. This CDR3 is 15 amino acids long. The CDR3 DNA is TGTGCCAGCAGTTTCAGGCAGCGGGTATCCTACGAGCAGTACTTC. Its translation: CASSFRQRVSYEQYF.

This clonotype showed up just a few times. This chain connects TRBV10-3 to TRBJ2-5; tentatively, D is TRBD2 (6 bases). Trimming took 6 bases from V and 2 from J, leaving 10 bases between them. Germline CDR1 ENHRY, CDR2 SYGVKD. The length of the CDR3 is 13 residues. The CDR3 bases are TGTGCCATCAGCCAGGCGGGACAAGAGACCCAGTACTTC. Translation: CAISQAGQETQYF.

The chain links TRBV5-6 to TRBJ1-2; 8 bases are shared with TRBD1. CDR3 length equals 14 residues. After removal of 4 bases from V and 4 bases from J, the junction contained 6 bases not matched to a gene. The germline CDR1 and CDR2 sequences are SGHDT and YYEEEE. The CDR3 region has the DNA TGTGCCAGCAGCGCGGACAGGGAAGGCTATGGCTACACCTTC. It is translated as CASSADREGYGYTF.

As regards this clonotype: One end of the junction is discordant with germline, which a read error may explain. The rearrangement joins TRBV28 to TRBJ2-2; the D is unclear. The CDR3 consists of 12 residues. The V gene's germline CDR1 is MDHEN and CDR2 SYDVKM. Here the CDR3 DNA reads TGTGCCGGCAGTTTAGTACCCGGGGAGCTGTTTTTT. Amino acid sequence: CAGSLVPGELFF. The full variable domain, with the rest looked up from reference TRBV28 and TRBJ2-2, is DVKVTQSSRYLVKRTGEKVFLECVQDMDHENMFWYRQDPGLGLRLIYFSYDVKMKEKGDIPEGYSVSREKKERFSLILESASTNQTSMYLCAGSLVPGELFFGEGSRLTVL.

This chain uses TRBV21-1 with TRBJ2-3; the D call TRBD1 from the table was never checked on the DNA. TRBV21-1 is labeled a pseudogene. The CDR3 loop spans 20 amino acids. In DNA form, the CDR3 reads TGTGCCAGCAGCAAAGGAACAGGGGGCCAGAAAAAATCTAGCACAGATACGCAGTATTTT. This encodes CASSKGTGGQKKSSTDTQYF.

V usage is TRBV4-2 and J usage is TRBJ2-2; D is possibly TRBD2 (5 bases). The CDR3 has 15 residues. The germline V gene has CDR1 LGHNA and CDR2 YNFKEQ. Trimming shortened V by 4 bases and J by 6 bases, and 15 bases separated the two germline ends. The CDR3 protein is CASSLTSWRPGELFF. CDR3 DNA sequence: TGTGCCAGCAGCCTTACTAGTTGGAGACCCGGGGAGCTGTTTTTT.

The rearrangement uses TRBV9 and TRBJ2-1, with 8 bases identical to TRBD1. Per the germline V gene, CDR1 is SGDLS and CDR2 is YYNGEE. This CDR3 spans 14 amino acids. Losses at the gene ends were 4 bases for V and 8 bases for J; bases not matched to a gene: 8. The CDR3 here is CASSYRQGRDEQFF. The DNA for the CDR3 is TGTGCCAGCAGCTATCGACAGGGGCGGGATGAGCAGTTCTTC.

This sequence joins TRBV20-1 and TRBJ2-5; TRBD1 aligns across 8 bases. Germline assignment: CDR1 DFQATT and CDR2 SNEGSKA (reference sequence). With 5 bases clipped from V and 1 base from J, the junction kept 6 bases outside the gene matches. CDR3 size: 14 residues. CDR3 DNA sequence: TGCAGTGCTGCCGGCACAGGGGGCCAAGAGACCCAGTACTTC. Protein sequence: CSAAGTGGQETQYF.

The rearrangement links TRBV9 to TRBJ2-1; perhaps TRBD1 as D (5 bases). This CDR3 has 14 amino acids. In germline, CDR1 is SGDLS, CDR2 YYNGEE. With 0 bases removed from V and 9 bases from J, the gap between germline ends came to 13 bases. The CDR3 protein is CASSVATRAGEQFF. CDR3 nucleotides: TGTGCCAGCAGCGTAGCTACCAGGGCCGGTGAGCAGTTCTTC.

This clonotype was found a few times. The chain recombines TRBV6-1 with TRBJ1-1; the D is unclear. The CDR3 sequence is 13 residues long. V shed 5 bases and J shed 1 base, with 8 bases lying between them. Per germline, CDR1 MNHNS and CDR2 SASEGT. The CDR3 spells CASSIRGNTEAFF. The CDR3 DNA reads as TGTGCCAGCAGTATCCGAGGGAACACTGAAGCTTTCTTT.

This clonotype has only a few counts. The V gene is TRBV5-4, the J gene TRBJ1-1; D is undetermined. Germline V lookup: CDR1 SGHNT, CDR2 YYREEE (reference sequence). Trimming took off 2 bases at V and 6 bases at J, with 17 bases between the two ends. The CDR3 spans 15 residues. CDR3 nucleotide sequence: TGTGCCAGCAGCTTTGGGGTGTGGGGTAAGGCTGAAGCTTTCTTT. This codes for CASSFGVWGKAEAFF.

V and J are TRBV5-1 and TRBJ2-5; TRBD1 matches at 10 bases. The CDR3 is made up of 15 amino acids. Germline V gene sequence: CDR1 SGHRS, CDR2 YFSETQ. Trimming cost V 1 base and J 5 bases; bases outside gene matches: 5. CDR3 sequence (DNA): TGCGCCAGCAGCTTGCAGACAGGGGGCTTGGAGACCCAGTACTTC. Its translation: CASSLQTGGLETQYF.